This passage covers 30 T cell receptor beta chains from one sample sequenced in a study of somatic mutations in cytotoxic T cells in rheumatoid arthritis. Method: immunoSEQ multiplex PCR; TCRdb's copy keeps in-frame clones and lacks some. The sample holds more than 15,000 clones, 78% seen once. The sequencing sample was made of CD8+ T cells sorted from blood. These receptor sequences come from an adult with rheumatoid arthritis.

The V call is TRBV28, the J call TRBJ2-7, with TRBD1 as a possible D gene (5 bases). The V gene's germline CDR1 is MDHEN and CDR2 SYDVKM. V was trimmed by 5 bases and J by 0 bases, leaving 11 bases between them. This CDR3 contains 14 residues. The CDR3 sequence is CASSAGLGSYEQYF. DNA of the CDR3: TGTGCCAGCAGTGCAGGGTTGGGCTCCTACGAGCAGTACTTC.

This chain uses TRBV9 with TRBJ2-7, with TRBD1 as a possible D gene (6 bases). This CDR3 contains 14 residues. The V end lost 0 bases, the J end lost 3 bases, and 10 bases lay between the germline ends. Germline lookup yields CDR1 SGDLS and CDR2 YYNGEE. The CDR3 DNA follows: TGTGCCAGCAGCGTAGGGGACATGTTCTACGAGCAGTACTTC. As protein: CASSVGDMFYEQYF.

The rearrangement joins TRBV7-9 to TRBJ2-1, with 7 bases aligning to TRBD2. The CDR3 runs 12 residues. V trimming: 4 bases; J trimming: 8 bases; junction bases outside the gene matches: 2. In germline, CDR1 is SEHNR, CDR2 FQNEAQ (reference sequence). CDR3 coding DNA: TGTGCCAGCAGCTGGGGGGGGGATGAGCAGTTCTTC. It translates to CASSWGGDEQFF.

The rearrangement links TRBV7-6 to TRBJ2-3; 7 bases fit TRBD1. V lost 5 bases, J lost 2 bases, and 10 bases stayed unmatched. The CDR3 loop spans 16 amino acids. Germline V lookup: CDR1 SGHVS, CDR2 FNYEAQ. The CDR3 region is CASSGYRQGSTDTQYF. The DNA for the CDR3 is TGTGCCAGCAGCGGTTATCGACAGGGATCCACAGATACGCAGTATTTT.

The V call is TRBV4-1, the J call TRBJ1-5, with D unresolved. V lost 6 bases to trimming and J lost 2 bases, with 14 bases between them. The CDR3 is made up of 15 amino acids. CDR1 MGHRA and CDR2 YSYEKL come from the germline V gene. In nucleotides, the CDR3 is TGCGCCAGCAGACCCGAAATGCAAGGCAATCAGCCCCAGCATTTT. The encoded protein is CASRPEMQGNQPQHF.

The table lists this clone with a few counts. The V call is TRBV30, the J call TRBJ1-1; D is uncertain. The length of the CDR3 is 11 residues. The V gene lost 5 bases and the J gene lost 0 bases, with 4 bases spanning the gap. The germline gives CDR1 GTSNPN, CDR2 SVGIG (reference sequence). In nucleotides, the CDR3 is TGTGCCTGGGAAATGAACACTGAAGCTTTCTTT. Amino acids: CAWEMNTEAFF.

This clone was seen more than once but under ten times. The chain employs TRBV6-1 and TRBJ2-7, with unresolved D. Germline V gene lookup returns CDR1 MNHNS and CDR2 SASEGT. V shed 11 bases and J shed 0 bases, with 20 bases lying between them. The CDR3 has 15 amino acids. This CDR3 reads CASRMESTISYEQYF. The CDR3 region has the DNA TGTGCCTCTCGAATGGAATCAACTATCTCCTACGAGCAGTACTTC.

This clone showed up just a few times. The chain joins TRBV20-1 to TRBJ1-1, with D possibly TRBD1 on 5 matching bases. Germline assignment: CDR1 DFQATT and CDR2 SNEGSKA (reference sequence). The length of the CDR3 is 10 residues. The V gene lost 6 bases and the J gene lost 8 bases, with 10 bases spanning the gap. This CDR3 is CSAGGWEAFF. For the CDR3, the DNA is TGCAGTGCCGGGGGGTGGGAAGCTTTCTTT.

The chain has TRBV7-9 and TRBJ2-1; the D gene is possibly TRBD1 (5 bases). Trimming took 5 bases from V and 3 from J, leaving 11 bases between them. Germline CDR1 SEHNR, CDR2 FQNEAQ (reference sequence). The CDR3 has 14 amino acids. The DNA of the CDR3 is TGTGCCAGCAGCATCACAGGATTCTACAATGAGCAGTTCTTC. Protein sequence: CASSITGFYNEQFF.

The chain recombines TRBV7-6 with TRBJ1-3; D may be TRBD1 (6 bases). The CDR3 has 16 residues. Germline CDR1 SGHVS, CDR2 FNYEAQ. V was shortened by 1 base and J by 2 bases, with 12 bases between the two germline ends. The CDR3 nucleotides are TGTGCCAGCAGCTTAGGCGGGGGGCCCCCTGGAAACACCATATATTTT. It specifies CASSLGGGPPGNTIYF.

This sequence joins TRBV7-8 and TRBJ1-2, with D possibly being TRBD1 (5 bases). The germline CDR1 and CDR2 sequences are SGHVS and FQNEAQ. This CDR3 contains 14 residues. V lost 2 bases to trimming and J lost 6 bases, with 13 bases between them. CDR3 coding DNA: TGTGCCAGCAGCTTAAGTGGCCAAGGGGATGGCTACACCTTC. This codes for CASSLSGQGDGYTF. Using reference TRBV7-8 and TRBJ1-2 for the parts outside the CDR3, the full variable domain is GAGVSQSPRYKVAKRGQDVALRCDPISGHVSLFWYQQALGQGPEFLTYFQNEAQLDKSGLPSDRFFAERPEGSVSTLKIQRTQQEDSAVYLCASSLSGQGDGYTFGSGTRLTVV.

The chain is built from TRBV2 and TRBJ2-3, with 10 bases that match TRBD2. This CDR3 comprises 13 residues. Germline CDR1 is SNHLY and CDR2 is FYNNEI. V shed 8 bases, J shed 4 bases, and the junction held 3 bases outside the gene matches. The CDR3 DNA follows: TGTGCCAGCGAAGCGGGGGGGCCAGATACGCAGTATTTT. This translates into CASEAGGPDTQYF.

CDR3 residues: CASSEGQGAWNQPQHF. CDR3 nucleotide sequence: TGTGCCAGCAGTGAGGGGCAGGGGGCATGGAATCAGCCCCAGCATTTT. This chain uses TRBV2 with TRBJ1-5, with 8 bases lining up with TRBD1. Trimming removed 3 bases from V and 4 bases from J; junction bases left unmatched: 8. This CDR3 is 16 amino acids long. Germline loops: CDR1 SNHLY, CDR2 FYNNEI.

The chain links TRBV5-6 to TRBJ2-7; D gene ambiguous. From germline, CDR1 is SGHDT and CDR2 YYEEEE. This CDR3 comprises 14 residues. V lost 2 bases and J lost 2, with 11 bases in between. CDR3 sequence: CASSFRDNAYEQYF. CDR3 in DNA: TGTGCCAGCAGCTTCCGAGATAATGCCTACGAGCAGTACTTC.

This rearrangement joins TRBV11-1 to TRBJ2-7; 10 positions match TRBD1. The CDR3 totals 19 residues. Germline CDR1 is SGHAT and CDR2 is FQDESV (reference sequence). V was clipped by 5 bases and J by 2 bases; unmatched bases: 18. For the CDR3, the DNA is TGTGCCAGCAGCACCCAAGGGACAGGGGACCGAAGTACTCCCTACGAGCAGTACTTC. Protein: CASSTQGTGDRSTPYEQYF.

The rearrangement links TRBV9 to TRBJ2-3; TRBD1 matches at 9 bases. Trimming cost V 4 bases and J 2 bases; bases outside gene matches: 11. Germline V gene data show CDR1 as SGDLS and CDR2 as YYNGEE. The CDR3 contains 17 residues. This CDR3 is CASSPHSTGGFTDTQYF. The DNA for the CDR3 is TGTGCCAGCAGCCCCCATAGCACAGGGGGCTTCACAGATACGCAGTATTTT.

The CDR3 nucleotides are TGTGCCAGCAGCTTGGGATGGGATATCGATGAAAAACTGTTTTTT. The encoded protein is CASSLGWDIDEKLFF. The chain is built from TRBV5-5 and TRBJ1-4; D is uncertain. This CDR3 has 15 amino acids. Per the germline V gene, CDR1 is SGHKS and CDR2 is YYEKEE (reference sequence). Trimming pared 0 bases from V and 6 bases from J, leaving 12 bases between.

This clone was picked up one time. The V call is TRBV28, the J call TRBJ1-2, with 9 bases fitting TRBD1. V shed 5 bases, J shed 6 bases, and the junction held 7 bases outside the gene matches. CDR1 and CDR2 from the germline V gene are MDHEN and SYDVKM. The CDR3 consists of 14 residues. The CDR3 DNA reads TGTGCCAGCAGTGCTCCCGACAGGGGGAATGGCTACACCTTC. It translates to CASSAPDRGNGYTF.

This chain joins TRBV6-5 and TRBJ1-3; unclear D gene. The CDR3 is 15 residues long. With 5 bases removed from V and 4 bases from J, the gap between germline ends came to 15 bases. The germline gives CDR1 MNHEY, CDR2 SVGAGI. This chain's CDR3 is CASSLSVLSGNTIYF. The CDR3 DNA is TGTGCCAGCAGTCTTTCAGTCCTCTCGGGAAACACCATATATTTT.

V usage is TRBV30 and J usage is TRBJ1-1; D may be TRBD1 (6 bases). CDR1 and CDR2 (germline): GTSNPN, SVGIG (reference sequence). This CDR3 comprises 14 residues. V lost 4 bases and J lost 1, with 13 bases in between. In nucleotides, the CDR3 is TGTGCCTGGAATACAGGGTCGGGGAACACTGAAGCTTTCTTT. Protein product: CAWNTGSGNTEAFF.

This clone was counted a few times. The chain is built from TRBV7-9 and TRBJ1-1; tentatively, D is TRBD1 (5 bases). The germline CDR1 and CDR2 sequences are SEHNR and FQNEAQ (reference sequence). Trimming pared 1 base from V and 0 bases from J, leaving 9 bases between. CDR3 length: 15 residues. CDR3 protein: CASSLGLGVNTEAFF. The CDR3 nucleotides are TGTGCCAGCAGCTTAGGTCTGGGGGTGAACACTGAAGCTTTCTTT.

The V and J genes are TRBV10-3 and TRBJ1-4; the match to TRBD1 covers 7 bases. The CDR3 contains 15 residues. Germline V gives CDR1 ENHRY, CDR2 SYGVKD. V was clipped by 3 bases and J by 8 bases; unmatched bases: 9. This CDR3 reads CAISERQGWEEKLFF. Here the CDR3 DNA reads TGTGCCATCAGTGAAAGACAGGGATGGGAAGAAAAACTGTTTTTT.

The chain is built from TRBV9 and TRBJ2-5; either TRBD1 or TRBD2 may fit D (5 bases each). Germline CDR1 reads SGDLS; CDR2 reads YYNGEE. Trimming cost V 4 bases and J 2 bases, with 18 bases left between them. The CDR3 covers 16 residues. The CDR3 is CASSLGSQGRQETQYF. DNA of the CDR3: TGTGCCAGCAGCTTAGGGAGCCAGGGTCGTCAAGAGACCCAGTACTTC.

The V gene is TRBV7-9, the J gene TRBJ2-1, with a weak D call TRBD1 (6 bases). There are 14 residues in the CDR3. CDR1 SEHNR and CDR2 FQNEAQ come from the germline V gene (reference sequence). Trimming took 5 bases from V and 7 from J, leaving 15 bases between them. CDR3 in DNA: TGTGCCAGCAGCGCCCCCCGTGGACAGAATGAGCAGTTCTTC. Its translation is CASSAPRGQNEQFF.

The V gene is TRBV6-1, the J gene TRBJ1-3; the D is unclear. The CDR3 sequence is 11 residues long. Germline assignment: CDR1 MNHNS and CDR2 SASEGT. Trimming removed 5 bases at V and 6 bases at J, with 5 bases between. The CDR3 DNA reads TGTGCCAGCAGTCGTCTAAACACCATATATTTT. Protein product: CASSRLNTIYF.

Note on this clone: A junction boundary mismatches the germline segment, possibly from a read error. J is TRBJ2-5 and V is TRBV7-7; D is unresolved. CDR3 length: 14 amino acids. Germline V lookup: CDR1 SSHAT, CDR2 FNYEAQ (reference sequence). DNA for the CDR3: TGTGCTAGCAGCTTAACTTTCGGAGAGCAGGCCTGGTACTTC. Translated: CASSLTFGEQAWYF.

In this sample, this clone turned up once. For the CDR3, the DNA is TGTGCCAGCAGCGCCCTTCTAGCGGGGGGTCAAGATACGCAGTATTTT. The encoded protein is CASSALLAGGQDTQYF. The rearrangement links TRBV9 to TRBJ2-3, with TRBD2 matching 11 bases. The CDR3 totals 16 residues. J gave up 5 bases and V 3 bases, and 8 bases lay outside the gene matches. Per germline, CDR1 SGDLS and CDR2 YYNGEE. The variable domain in full, completed from reference TRBV9 and TRBJ2-3, reads DSGVTQTPKHLITATGQRVTLRCSPRSGDLSVYWYQQSLDQGLQFLIQYYNGEERAKGNILERFSAQQFPDLHSELNLSSLELGDSALYFCASSALLAGGQDTQYFGPGTRLTVL.

This clone was recorded a few times. The chain carries TRBV2 and TRBJ1-1; TRBD1 matches at 10 bases. This CDR3 region has 17 residues. Germline values: CDR1 SNHLY, CDR2 FYNNEI. V lost 3 bases, J lost 3 bases, and 10 bases stayed unmatched. The CDR3 loop reads CASSESISGTGDTEAFF. The CDR3 bases are TGTGCCAGCAGTGAGTCAATATCCGGGACAGGGGACACTGAAGCTTTCTTT. Variable domain in full (rest from reference TRBV2 and TRBJ1-1): EPEVTQTPSHQVTQMGQEVILRCVPISNHLYFYWYRQILGQKVEFLVSFYNNEISEKSEIFDDQFSVERPDGSNFTLKIRSTKLEDSAMYFCASSESISGTGDTEAFFGQGTRLTVV.

This clone is classed as large. The chain has TRBV7-2 and TRBJ2-1, with a tentative D call TRBD2 (6 bases). CDR3 length: 16 residues. V lost 3 bases and J lost 0, with 12 bases in between. Per germline, CDR1 SGHTA and CDR2 FQGNSA. The CDR3 coding sequence is TGTGCCAGCAGCTTTACGGCGGGGAGCTCCTACAATGAGCAGTTCTTC. Translated: CASSFTAGSSYNEQFF.

The J gene is TRBJ2-1, the V gene TRBV27; D call uncertain. CDR1 MNHEY and CDR2 SMNVEV come from the germline V gene (reference sequence). The CDR3 loop spans 14 amino acids. With 8 bases removed from V and 0 bases from J, the gap between germline ends came to 11 bases. CDR3 amino acids: CASCLSPSYNEQFF. The DNA of the CDR3 is TGTGCCAGCTGCCTATCTCCCTCCTACAATGAGCAGTTCTTC.